This T cell receptor (beta chain) derives from a study of T cell responses to AZD1222 COVID-19 vaccine. Trimming took 3 bases from V and 8 from J, leaving 7 bases between them. Germline V CDR1 and CDR2: MDHEN, SYDVKM. The CDR3 loop spans 12 amino acids. Measured with immunoSEQ multiplex PCR; TCRdb has only the in-frame clones, and not every one. The repertoire has around 100,000 clones, about 88% of them found once; the top ten carry roughly 2%. The specimen was peripheral blood, collected on day 0 of AZD1222 vaccination. The chain combines TRBV28 with TRBJ1-4; tentatively, D is TRBD1 (5 bases). The source of this sequence is an adult in good health. Here the CDR3 reads CASSFRGEKLFF. As DNA, the CDR3 is TGTGCCAGCAGTTTCCGGGGGGAAAAACTGTTTTTT.